These T cell receptor beta chains were read from a single sample in a study of T-cell reconstitution after alpha-beta-depleted transplantation in children. MiXCR, applied by TCRdb to the PCR reads, yields one record per CDR3 protein. The top ten clones hold 2% to 2.5% of a sample with around 450,000 distinct CDR3 sequences, over 9.5% of them seen once. Source: PBMCs, taken before TCRalphabeta/CD19-depleted stem cell transplant. These receptors were obtained from a child aged 2 to 10 with inherited bone marrow failure, due to receive a stem cell transplant. Each CDR3 is given with its conserved first and last residue. D genes are given only for firm matches. Size is stated for part of the rows, as once, few or many counts, or as a class when the clone is expanded.

D: TRBD2
J: TRBJ2-1
V: TRBV27
size: few
length: 17
CDR3: CASSPLDPSGRGNEQFF
DNA: TGTGCCAGCAGTCCCCTCGACCCTAGCGGGAGAGGTAATGAGCAGTTCTTC

D: NA
J: TRBJ1-2
V: TRBV11-2
size: many
length: 15
CDR3: CASSPTWDLAYGYTF
DNA: TGTGCCAGCAGCCCCACCTGGGACTTAGCTTATGGCTACACCTTC

D: NA
J: TRBJ1-2
V: TRBV27
size: many
length: 15
CDR3: CASSFMGFIRDGYTF
DNA: TGTGCCAGCAGTTTCATGGGGTTTATTCGCGATGGCTACACCTTC

D: NA
J: TRBJ2-2
V: TRBV5-1
size: many
length: 17
CDR3: CASSLVGWGPSTGELFF
DNA: TGCGCCAGCAGCTTGGTAGGTTGGGGGCCGAGCACCGGGGAGCTGTTTTTT

D: TRBD1
J: TRBJ2-7
V: TRBV25-1
size: few
length: 16
CDR3: CASSDDRGRSHYEQYF
DNA: TGTGCCAGCAGTGACGACAGGGGGAGATCCCACTACGAGCAGTACTTC

D: TRBD2
J: TRBJ2-7
V: TRBV11-2
size: NA
length: 14
CDR3: CASNPGLAGDEQYF
DNA: TGTGCCAGCAACCCGGGGCTAGCGGGAGACGAGCAGTACTTC

D: TRBD2
J: TRBJ2-3
V: TRBV11-2
size: few
length: 14
CDR3: CASWGLAGADTQYF
DNA: TGTGCCAGTTGGGGGCTAGCGGGAGCAGATACGCAGTATTTT

D: NA
J: TRBJ2-7
V: TRBV19
size: many
length: 13
CDR3: CASSDPTRDGQYF
DNA: TGTGCCAGTAGTGACCCAACACGGGACGGGCAGTACTTC

D: NA
J: TRBJ2-7
V: TRBV6-2/TRBV6-3
size: many
length: 15
CDR3: CASSLNRVGLDEQYF
DNA: TGTGCCAGCAGTTTAAACAGGGTCGGGCTCGACGAGCAGTACTTC

D: NA
J: TRBJ2-7
V: TRBV4-3
size: NA
length: 14
CDR3: CASSQRQGGYEQYF
DNA: TGCGCCAGCAGCCAACGCCAGGGGGGTTACGAGCAGTACTTC

D: NA
J: TRBJ2-5
V: TRBV5-1
size: many
length: 14
CDR3: CASSLEEGGETQYF
DNA: TGCGCCAGCAGCTTGGAGGAGGGGGGAGAGACCCAGTACTTC

D: TRBD1
J: TRBJ2-7
V: TRBV27
size: many
length: 15
CDR3: CASSFGTGGFYEQYF
DNA: TGTGCCAGCAGTTTCGGGACAGGGGGCTTCTACGAGCAGTACTTC

D: TRBD1
J: TRBJ2-1
V: TRBV3-1
size: many
length: 18
CDR3: CASSQDSPGQGSYNEQFF
DNA: TGTGCCAGCAGCCAAGATAGCCCGGGACAGGGATCCTACAATGAGCAGTTCTTC

D: TRBD2
J: TRBJ2-2
V: TRBV7-9
size: many
length: 17
CDR3: CASSLATSGTNTGELFF
DNA: TGTGCCAGCAGCTTAGCTACTAGCGGGACGAACACCGGGGAGCTGTTTTTT

D: TRBD1
J: TRBJ2-1
V: TRBV25-1
size: many
length: 15
CDR3: CASSAPGTGQNEQFF
DNA: TGTGCCAGCAGTGCCCCCGGGACAGGGCAGAATGAGCAGTTCTTC

D: NA
J: TRBJ1-1
V: TRBV7-9
size: NA
length: 17
CDR3: CASSLDPTGRRDTEAFF
DNA: TGTGCCAGCAGCTTAGACCCCACAGGGCGGAGGGACACTGAAGCTTTCTTT

D: NA
J: TRBJ1-2
V: TRBV11-2
size: few
length: 15
CDR3: CASSLDLTDGNGYTF
DNA: TGTGCCAGCAGCTTAGATCTGACGGATGGGAATGGCTACACCTTC

D: NA
J: TRBJ1-1
V: TRBV19
size: NA
length: 14
CDR3: CASSTQGMNTEAFF
DNA: TGTGCCAGTAGCACCCAGGGGATGAACACTGAAGCTTTCTTT

D: NA
J: TRBJ2-2
V: TRBV6-2/TRBV6-3
size: NA
length: 14
CDR3: CASSYARNTGELFF
DNA: TGTGCCAGCAGTTACGCACGGAACACCGGGGAGCTGTTTTTT

D: NA
J: TRBJ2-7
V: TRBV7-2
size: many
length: 15
CDR3: CASSLVWWGTYEQYF
DNA: TGTGCCAGCAGCTTAGTTTGGTGGGGGACCTACGAGCAGTACTTC

D: NA
J: TRBJ2-5
V: TRBV6-5
size: many
length: 15
CDR3: CASSYSSRGQETQYF
DNA: TGTGCCAGCAGTTACTCGAGCCGGGGTCAAGAGACCCAGTACTTC

D: NA
J: TRBJ2-1
V: TRBV27
size: many
length: 16
CDR3: CASSSPLDGGYNEQFF
DNA: TGTGCCAGCAGTTCTCCACTCGACGGGGGATACAATGAGCAGTTCTTC

D: NA
J: TRBJ2-5
V: TRBV25-1
size: many
length: 14
CDR3: CASSDLGREETQYF
DNA: TGTGCCAGCAGTGACCTGGGTAGGGAAGAGACCCAGTACTTC

D: TRBD2
J: TRBJ2-1
V: TRBV28
size: NA
length: 16
CDR3: CASSLSGEGRYNEQFF
DNA: TGTGCCAGCAGTTTATCCGGGGAGGGCCGATACAATGAGCAGTTCTTC

D: NA
J: TRBJ1-1
V: TRBV19
size: many
length: 13
CDR3: CASSIGGYTEAFF
DNA: TGTGCCAGTAGTATAGGCGGCTACACTGAAGCTTTCTTT

D: TRBD2
J: TRBJ2-3
V: TRBV12-3/TRBV12-4
size: many
length: 14
CDR3: CASSLGGSADTQYF
DNA: TGTGCCAGCAGTTTGGGCGGGAGCGCAGATACGCAGTATTTT

D: NA
J: TRBJ1-1
V: TRBV25-1
size: NA
length: 15
CDR3: CASSDRAWGRTEAFF
DNA: TGTGCCAGCAGTGACCGGGCTTGGGGACGGACTGAAGCTTTCTTT

D: NA
J: TRBJ2-6
V: TRBV27
size: few
length: 15
CDR3: CASSWTSSGANVLTF
DNA: TGTGCCAGCAGTTGGACAAGCTCTGGGGCCAACGTCCTGACTTTC

D: TRBD2
J: TRBJ2-3
V: TRBV25-1
size: many
length: 16
CDR3: CASSLKREAGTDTQYF
DNA: TGTGCCAGCAGCCTCAAGCGGGAGGCCGGCACAGATACGCAGTATTTT

D: NA
J: TRBJ2-5
V: TRBV2
size: few
length: 15
CDR3: CASSGVGGTQETQYF
DNA: TGTGCCAGCAGCGGAGTAGGGGGGACCCAAGAGACCCAGTACTTC

D: NA
J: TRBJ1-2
V: TRBV20-1
size: NA
length: 15
CDR3: CSARDPEGQDYGYTF
DNA: TGCAGTGCTAGAGATCCTGAGGGGCAGGACTATGGCTACACCTTC